This T cell receptor beta chain comes out of a study of T cell responses to AZD1222 COVID-19 vaccine. Some clones are missing from TCRdb's copy, which holds only in-frame ones; the method was immunoSEQ multiplex PCR. The data contain 130,000 or so clones, 86% of them singletons. The CDR3 has 19 amino acids. Trimming left V 6 bases short and J 0 bases short, with 24 bases between. Germline values: CDR1 MRHNA, CDR2 SNTAGT. The sequencing used peripheral blood, collected 28 days after the second AZD1222 dose. The gene calls are TRBV6-4 and TRBJ2-1, with D perhaps TRBD1 or TRBD2 (5 bases each). This TCR derives from an adult who received the AZD1222 COVID-19 vaccine. In DNA form, the CDR3 reads TGTGCCAGCAGGTCGTGGGGGTTCCCCGTAATTTCCTCCTACAATGAGCAGTTCTTC. It specifies CASRSWGFPVISSYNEQFF.